Sequencing of this T cell receptor (beta chain) was carried out in a study of blood T cells in healthy people across ages. The study's findings and limits: Across samples, TCR beta diversity tracked strongly with naive T cell percentage. Per million T cells, TCR beta diversity dropped roughly linearly as age increased.

Through a sample-barcoded 5' primer and a J-beta primer mix, a second PCR was run for roughly 7 to 11 cycles. MiXCR was run by TCRdb on the 5' RACE reads, yielding one entry per CDR3 protein. The sample holds approximately 1,000,000 distinct CDR3 sequences; more than 30% are singletons and the top ten take 10% to 15%. Germline V gives CDR1 SEHNR, CDR2 FQNEAQ (reference sequence). V shed 3 bases, J shed 14 bases, and the junction held 7 bases outside the gene matches. The CDR3 spans 12 residues. Per sample, at least 6 micrograms of total RNA were extracted. This clonotype appeared a few times. The antigen is undetermined.

This chain links TRBV7-9 with TRBJ2-4; 7 bases line up with TRBD1. The TCR comes from a man between 18 and 35 years old in good health. Source material: blood. The CDR3 DNA follows: TGTGCCAGCAGCTTCTCTAGGGACAGCAAGTACTTC. It is translated as CASSFSRDSKYF.